Shown below are 29 T cell receptor beta chains from a single sample sequenced in a study of blood T cell repertoires in COVID-19. Sequenced by immunoSEQ multiplex PCR; TCRdb stores in-frame clones only, minus some. The sample contains 150,000 to 200,000 clones, around 77% of which appear only once. The sequenced sample was peripheral blood. All receptors come from a man aged 70 or older with acute or convalescent COVID-19.

Only a few counts were recorded for this clone. The V and J genes are TRBV4-2 and TRBJ2-2; the match to TRBD2 covers 8 bases. This CDR3 contains 15 residues. Germline CDR1 reads LGHNA; CDR2 reads YNFKEQ. Unmatched junction bases numbered 7, after V lost 4 bases and J lost 6 bases. CDR3 amino acids: CASSRTSSEPGELFF. The CDR3 nucleotides are TGTGCCAGCAGCCGGACTAGCAGCGAGCCCGGGGAGCTGTTTTTT.

The rearrangement joins TRBV9 to TRBJ2-1, with 9 positions matching TRBD2. CDR1 SGDLS and CDR2 YYNGEE come from the germline V gene. The CDR3 runs 16 residues. V lost 4 bases and J lost 5; bases outside the gene matches: 10. CDR3 bases: TGTGCCAGCAGCCCGCATCGCGGGAGGGCAGACAATGAGCAGTTCTTC. Protein product: CASSPHRGRADNEQFF.

This chain links TRBV9 with TRBJ2-1; 10 bases fit TRBD1. CDR1 and CDR2 (germline): SGDLS, YYNGEE. The V gene end was trimmed by 0 bases and the J gene end by 8 bases; junction bases not matched to a gene: 5. The CDR3 is 15 residues long. The CDR3 nucleotides read TGTGCCAGCAGCGTAGCTGGACAGGGGGTTTATGAGCAGTTCTTC. Translation gives CASSVAGQGVYEQFF.

The gene calls are TRBV28 and TRBJ1-4, with D tentatively TRBD1 (5 bases). This CDR3 contains 13 residues. V was shortened by 5 bases and J by 4 bases, with 8 bases between the two germline ends. Germline V CDR1 and CDR2: MDHEN, SYDVKM. The CDR3 DNA sequence: TGTGCCAGCAGTCTGACAGTTAATGAAAAACTGTTTTTT. Residues: CASSLTVNEKLFF.

In this sample, this clone turned up a few times. The chain joins TRBV18 to TRBJ1-1; 8 bases fit TRBD1. With V trimmed by 2 bases and J by 1 base, 6 bases remained unmatched. Germline V gene sequence: CDR1 KGHSH, CDR2 LQKENI. There are 16 residues in the CDR3. In DNA form, the CDR3 reads TGTGCCAGCTCACCAGGGCAGGGGGCGAGGAACACTGAAGCTTTCTTT. It translates to CASSPGQGARNTEAFF.

V gene TRBV7-2 combines with J gene TRBJ2-5; D is unclear. The germline V gene has CDR1 SGHTA and CDR2 FQGNSA. The CDR3 runs 15 residues. The V and J ends lost 5 bases and 1 base respectively, with 14 bases between them. CDR3 DNA sequence: TGTGCCAGCAGCCCGTCGCAGGCTTCCCAAGAGACCCAGTACTTC. Amino acid sequence: CASSPSQASQETQYF.

The rearrangement uses TRBV9 and TRBJ1-2; 9 nucleotides align to TRBD1. Trimming at V came to 0 bases and at J to 9 bases, leaving 3 bases not matched to a gene. CDR1 and CDR2 from the germline V gene are SGDLS and YYNGEE. This CDR3 region has 13 residues. The CDR3 region is CASSVEGQGSYTF. For the CDR3, the DNA is TGTGCCAGCAGCGTAGAAGGACAGGGGAGCTACACCTTC.

This clone was detected a few times. J is TRBJ2-1 and V is TRBV27; TRBD2 agrees at 8 bases. CDR3 length equals 14 residues. Germline V lookup: CDR1 MNHEY, CDR2 SMNVEV (reference sequence). V lost 7 bases and J lost 2; bases outside the gene matches: 4. Here the CDR3 reads CASTAGGAYNEQFF. The CDR3, as DNA: TGTGCCAGCACCGCGGGGGGTGCCTACAATGAGCAGTTCTTC.

This chain connects TRBV20-1 to TRBJ2-3; 14 bases fit TRBD2. The ends lost 3 bases at V and 5 bases at J; junction bases unmatched: 10. The CDR3 runs 17 residues. The germline V gene encodes CDR1 DFQATT and CDR2 SNEGSKA (reference sequence). In DNA, the CDR3 is TGCAGTGCTAGTCCCACGACTAGCGGGGGGGCGGGAGATACGCAGTATTTT. It is translated as CSASPTTSGGAGDTQYF.

The table lists this clone with a few counts. V usage is TRBV11-2 and J usage is TRBJ2-1, with TRBD2 as a possible D gene (6 bases). The CDR3 loop spans 12 amino acids. The ends were cut back, 4 bases at V and 10 bases at J, with 11 bases in the middle. Germline loops: CDR1 SGHAT, CDR2 FQNNGV. The CDR3 is CASSWDSREQFF. For the CDR3, the DNA is TGTGCCAGCAGCTGGGACTCCCGAGAGCAGTTCTTC.

The chain has TRBV28 and TRBJ2-2, with D possibly matching TRBD1 (5 bases). Deletions cut 8 bases from V and 6 bases from J, with 19 bases between. From germline, CDR1 is MDHEN and CDR2 SYDVKM. There are 15 residues in the CDR3. The CDR3 DNA reads as TGTGCCAGCTACCAACCCAGGGTAATCGCCGGGGAGCTGTTTTTT. This gives the protein CASYQPRVIAGELFF. Based on the CDR3 plus reference TRBV28 and TRBJ2-2, the full variable domain is DVKVTQSSRYLVKRTGEKVFLECVQDMDHENMFWYRQDPGLGLRLIYFSYDVKMKEKGDIPEGYSVSREKKERFSLILESASTNQTSMYLCASYQPRVIAGELFFGEGSRLTVL.

This rearrangement joins TRBV2 to TRBJ1-3, with 7 bases identical to TRBD1. The junction had 8 bases not matched to a gene; V was cut back by 4 bases and J by 2 bases. The CDR3 runs 16 residues. The V gene's germline CDR1 is SNHLY and CDR2 FYNNEI. This CDR3 reads CASSGGATGTGNTIYF. CDR3 DNA sequence: TGTGCCAGCAGTGGGGGAGCGACAGGGACTGGAAACACCATATATTTT.

The rearrangement links TRBV30 to TRBJ2-1, with 9 bases fitting TRBD1. The CDR3 has 12 amino acids. Losses at the gene ends were 8 bases for V and 4 bases for J; bases not matched to a gene: 3. Germline CDR1 GTSNPN, CDR2 SVGIG (reference sequence). In DNA, the CDR3 is TGTGCCATGGACAGGGGATACAATGAGCAGTTCTTC. Its protein product is CAMDRGYNEQFF. The entire variable domain, with the rest obtained from reference TRBV30 and TRBJ2-1, is as follows: SQTIHQWPATLVQPVGSPLSLECTVEGTSNPNLYWYRQAAGRGLQLLFYSVGIGQISSEVPQNLSASRPQDRQFILSSKKLLLSDSGFYLCAMDRGYNEQFFGPGTRLTVL.

The rearrangement joins TRBV10-1 to TRBJ1-1; a possible D gene is TRBD1 (5 bases). Trimming removed 0 bases from V and 8 bases from J, with 10 bases in between. The CDR3 extends over 13 amino acids. The germline CDR1 and CDR2 sequences are WNHNN and SYGVQD (reference sequence). This chain's CDR3 is CASSESRGREAFF. The CDR3 DNA reads TGCGCCAGCAGTGAGTCAAGGGGCCGGGAAGCTTTCTTT.

This clone turned up a few times. The CDR3 nucleotides are TGTGCCAGCAGCTACCCCAGGACAGGCGAGGGCACAGATACGCAGTATTTT. Translation gives CASSYPRTGEGTDTQYF. V gene TRBV7-8 combines with J gene TRBJ2-3, with 7 positions matching TRBD1. The ends lost 4 bases at V and 1 base at J; junction bases unmatched: 11. Looked up from germline, CDR1 is SGHVS and CDR2 is FQNEAQ. The CDR3 covers 17 residues.

The rearrangement uses TRBV10-3 and TRBJ1-1, with 8 bases fitting TRBD1. The CDR3 totals 12 residues. The trim removed 5 bases at V and 6 bases at J, leaving 2 bases unmatched. The germline V gene has CDR1 ENHRY and CDR2 SYGVKD. The DNA of the CDR3 is TGTGCCATCAGTCGACAGGGGCCTGAAGCTTTCTTT. Translated: CAISRQGPEAFF.

This clone was observed many times. This chain uses TRBV4-2 with TRBJ2-1; D not resolved. V dropped 1 base and J dropped 9 bases, with 13 bases sitting between them. Germline CDR1 LGHNA, CDR2 YNFKEQ. This CDR3 is built from 14 residues. This CDR3 is CASSQGSRLSEQFF. DNA for the CDR3: TGTGCCAGCAGCCAAGGATCCCGACTGAGTGAGCAGTTCTTC.

The chain employs TRBV5-1 and TRBJ2-1; TRBD2 aligns across 10 bases. Trimming took 2 bases from V and 7 from J; bases not matched to a gene: 6. Germline V CDR1 and CDR2: SGHRS, YFSETQ. The CDR3 length is 15 residues. CDR3 sequence: CASSLGLAGVNEQFF. DNA for the CDR3: TGCGCCAGCAGCTTAGGTCTAGCGGGAGTGAATGAGCAGTTCTTC.

This rearrangement joins TRBV10-3 to TRBJ1-2; 8 nucleotides agree with TRBD1. Per germline, CDR1 ENHRY and CDR2 SYGVKD. V trimming: 5 bases; J trimming: 8 bases; junction bases outside the gene matches: 7. The length of the CDR3 is 13 residues. The chain's CDR3 is CAISFGQGDGYTF. The CDR3 nucleotides are TGTGCCATCAGTTTTGGACAGGGAGACGGCTACACCTTC.

This clone has a count of ten or more. The gene calls are TRBV11-3 and TRBJ2-7; 7 bases map to TRBD1. CDR3 length: 15 amino acids. Trimming removed 5 bases from V and 4 bases from J; junction bases left unmatched: 11. Germline V gene lookup returns CDR1 SGHNT and CDR2 YENEEA. CDR3 protein: CASSPPTGLRYEQYF. DNA for the CDR3: TGTGCCAGCAGCCCACCGACAGGGCTTAGGTACGAGCAGTACTTC.

The genes are TRBV7-9 and TRBJ2-2; 7 bases fit TRBD2. J was trimmed by 4 bases and V by 2 bases; bases with no gene match: 4. Germline CDR1 reads SEHNR; CDR2 reads FQNEAQ (reference sequence). The CDR3 is 15 amino acids. Here the CDR3 reads CASSLSGTPTGELFF. The CDR3 DNA follows: TGTGCCAGCAGCTTAAGCGGGACCCCCACCGGGGAGCTGTTTTTT.

V and J are TRBV15 and TRBJ2-1; the D is unclear. This CDR3 comprises 14 residues. The germline gives CDR1 LNHNV, CDR2 YYDKDF (reference sequence). V gave up 0 bases and J gave up 8 bases, with 11 bases separating them. CDR3 in amino acids: CATSRDAASHEQFF. CDR3 bases: TGTGCCACCAGCAGAGATGCGGCTTCGCATGAGCAGTTCTTC.

The gene calls are TRBV7-3 and TRBJ2-5; TRBD1 might be the D (7 bases). With 6 bases removed from V and 4 bases from J, the gap between germline ends came to 18 bases. The CDR3 contains 15 residues. The germline gives CDR1 SGHTA, CDR2 FQGTGA. As DNA, the CDR3 is TGTGCCAGCAGTCAGCAGGGGGGAGGAAGAGAGACCCAGTACTTC. Translating it yields CASSQQGGGRETQYF.

CDR3 nucleotides: TGTGCCAGCAGCTTGTCGGACCAAGAGACCCAGTACTTC. Translation gives CASSLSDQETQYF. The rearrangement links TRBV11-3 to TRBJ2-5; D remains ambiguous. CDR1 and CDR2 from the germline V gene are SGHNT and YENEEA. The V and J ends lost 3 bases and 0 bases respectively, with 5 bases between them. The CDR3 length is 13 residues.

This clone occurred a few times. J is TRBJ1-5 and V is TRBV29-1; 7 bases agree with TRBD1. Germline V lookup: CDR1 SQVTM, CDR2 ANQGSEA. The CDR3 extends over 14 amino acids. J lost 5 bases, V lost 7 bases, and 11 bases had no gene match. CDR3 loop: CSAKVEGADQPQHF. The CDR3 region has the DNA TGCAGCGCCAAAGTAGAGGGGGCGGATCAGCCCCAGCATTTT. Combining the CDR3 with reference TRBV29-1 and TRBJ1-5 gives the whole variable domain SAVISQKPSRDICQRGTSLTIQCQVDSQVTMMFWYRQQPGQSLTLIATANQGSEATYESGFVIDKFPISRPNLTFSTLTVSNMSPEDSSIYLCSAKVEGADQPQHFGDGTRLSIL.

The gene calls are TRBV5-4 and TRBJ2-7; 7 bases are a match to TRBD2. The CDR3 loop spans 16 amino acids. V shed 0 bases and J 3 bases; nucleotides not matched to a gene: 9. Per the germline V gene, CDR1 is SGHNT and CDR2 is YYREEE (reference sequence). The CDR3 DNA sequence: TGTGCCAGCAGCTTGGTGGGGGGGAGCGGAGGCTACGAGCAGTACTTC. Translating gives CASSLVGGSGGYEQYF.

This clone was counted between two and nine times. This chain uses TRBV28 with TRBJ2-4; TRBD2 might be the D (5 bases). The CDR3 sequence is 17 residues long. The germline CDR1 and CDR2 sequences are MDHEN and SYDVKM. V was clipped by 1 base and J by 0 bases, with 13 bases between them. CDR3: CASSLLPGLGAKNIQYF. The CDR3 region has the DNA TGTGCCAGCAGTTTATTACCGGGATTGGGAGCCAAAAACATTCAGTACTTC. The entire variable domain, with the rest obtained from reference TRBV28 and TRBJ2-4, is as follows: DVKVTQSSRYLVKRTGEKVFLECVQDMDHENMFWYRQDPGLGLRLIYFSYDVKMKEKGDIPEGYSVSREKKERFSLILESASTNQTSMYLCASSLLPGLGAKNIQYFGAGTRLSVL.

Only a few counts were recorded for this clone. CDR3 protein: CASSYQGTSSYEQYF. The CDR3 coding sequence is TGTGCCAGCAGTTATCAGGGGACGAGCTCCTACGAGCAGTACTTC. The V gene is TRBV6-5, the J gene TRBJ2-7, with a possible D match to TRBD1 (6 bases). Trimming stripped 3 bases from V and 0 bases from J, with 12 bases between. There are 15 residues in the CDR3. Germline loops: CDR1 MNHEY, CDR2 SVGAGI.

CDR3 sequence: CASTKPTGNYGYTF. The CDR3 DNA reads TGTGCCAGCACCAAGCCGACAGGGAACTATGGCTACACCTTC. The rearrangement joins TRBV28 to TRBJ1-2; TRBD1 matches at 7 bases. This CDR3 contains 14 residues. The V and J ends lost 7 bases and 2 bases, in that order; junction bases with no gene match: 7. The germline V gene encodes CDR1 MDHEN and CDR2 SYDVKM.